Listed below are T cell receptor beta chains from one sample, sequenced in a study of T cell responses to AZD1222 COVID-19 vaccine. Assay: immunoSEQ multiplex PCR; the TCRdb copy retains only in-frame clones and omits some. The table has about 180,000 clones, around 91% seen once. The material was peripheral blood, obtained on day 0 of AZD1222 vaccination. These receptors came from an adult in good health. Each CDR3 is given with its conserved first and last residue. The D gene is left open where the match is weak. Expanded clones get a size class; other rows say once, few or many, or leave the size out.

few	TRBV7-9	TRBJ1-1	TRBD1	TGTGCCAGCAGCTCACAAGACAGGGGGGCTGAAGCTTTCTTT	CASSSQDRGAEAFF
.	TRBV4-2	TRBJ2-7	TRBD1	TGTGCCAGCAGCCAGTCAGGGGGCTCCTACGAGCAGTACTTC	CASSQSGGSYEQYF
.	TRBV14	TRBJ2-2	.	TGTGCCAGCAGCCAATTGACAGGACCTCAGAACACCGGGGAGCTGTTTTTT	CASSQLTGPQNTGELFF
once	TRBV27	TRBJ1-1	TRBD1	TGTGCCAGCTTTAGGGGGCTGAACACTGAAGCTTTCTTT	CASFRGLNTEAFF
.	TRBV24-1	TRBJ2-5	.	TGTGCCACCAGTTACAGGAATCTAGAGACCCAGTACTTC	CATSYRNLETQYF
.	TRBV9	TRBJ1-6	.	TGTGCCAGCAGCGTCCGCGAGGGTTCACCCCTCCACTTT	CASSVREGSPLHF
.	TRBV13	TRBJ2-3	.	TGTGCCAGCAGCTTAACTGGATGGGCAGATACGCAGTATTTT	CASSLTGWADTQYF
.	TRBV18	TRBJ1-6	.	TGTGCCAGCTCACCATGGAGCTCCTATAATTCACCCCTCCACTTT	CASSPWSSYNSPLHF
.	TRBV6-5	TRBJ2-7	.	TGTGCCAGCAGTTACTCCGGGGCCGGCTCCTACGAGCAGTACTTC	CASSYSGAGSYEQYF
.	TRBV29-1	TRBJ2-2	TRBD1	TGCAGCGTTGGGGACAGGGGTAACACCGGGGAGCTGTTTTTT	CSVGDRGNTGELFF
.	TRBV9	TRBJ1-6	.	TGTGCCAGCAGCGTAGGCGGGGTGCCCTCCTATAATTCACCCCTCCACTTT	CASSVGGVPSYNSPLHF
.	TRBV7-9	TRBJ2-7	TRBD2	TGTGCCAGCAGCCCCGGGACTAGCGGGGCCTCCTACGAGCAGTACTTC	CASSPGTSGASYEQYF
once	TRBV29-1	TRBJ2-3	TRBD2	TGCAGCGCCTTAGGGGTAGCGGGGGGGAAAGGAAGCCGAGATACGCAGTATTTT	CSALGVAGGKGSRDTQYF
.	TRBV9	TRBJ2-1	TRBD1	TGTGCCAGCAGCGTAGGTAGGCAGGGGGACAATGAGCAGTTCTTC	CASSVGRQGDNEQFF
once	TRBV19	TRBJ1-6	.	TGTGCCAGTAGCCCCATATTGCGGCCCGCTTACGATTCACCCCTCCACTTT	CASSPILRPAYDSPLHF
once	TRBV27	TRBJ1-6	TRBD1	TGTGCCAGCAGTTTTTTGGGACAGCTTTCGAGCTCCTATAATTCACCCCTCCACTTT	CASSFLGQLSSSYNSPLHF
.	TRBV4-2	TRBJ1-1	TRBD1	TGTGCCAGCAGCCAAGACAGGGACAGGGTGGTAACTGAAGCTTTCTTT	CASSQDRDRVVTEAFF